This TCR beta chain appears in the sequencing data of a study of response to subunit inactivated influenza vaccine. Study-wide points: The study's authors posited that every seasonal influenza vaccination enlists few new T cells.

Trimming cost V 3 bases and J 0 bases, with 6 bases left between them. CDR3 length: 15 amino acids. Germline V gives CDR1 MDHEN, CDR2 SYDVKM. This clonotype has just a few counts. What it recognizes is unknown. TCRdb processed the RT-PCR reads anew with MiXCR; each CDR3 protein has one entry. In the table there are about 650,000 distinct CDR3 sequences, around 16% of which are singletons. The clonotype was recovered from a man aged 45-65 years who received an inactivated influenza vaccine. Sequencing was performed on PBMCs from blood, taken 11 to 12 days after vaccination. The chain has TRBV28 and TRBJ1-6; D gene ambiguous. DNA for the CDR3: TGTGCCAGCAGTTTTGAGGGCTCCTATAATTCACCCCTCCACTTT. Translation gives CASSFEGSYNSPLHF.